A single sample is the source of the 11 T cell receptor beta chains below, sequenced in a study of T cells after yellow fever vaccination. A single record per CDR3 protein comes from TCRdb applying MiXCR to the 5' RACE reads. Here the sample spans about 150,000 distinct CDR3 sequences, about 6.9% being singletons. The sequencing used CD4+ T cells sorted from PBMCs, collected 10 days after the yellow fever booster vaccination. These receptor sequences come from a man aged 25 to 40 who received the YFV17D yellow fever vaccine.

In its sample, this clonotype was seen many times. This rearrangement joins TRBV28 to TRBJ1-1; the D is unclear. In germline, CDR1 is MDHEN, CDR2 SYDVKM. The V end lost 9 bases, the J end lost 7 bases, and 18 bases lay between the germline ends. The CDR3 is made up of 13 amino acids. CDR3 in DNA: TGTGCCAGTGGGCCGCCTCAAAGCCGTGAAGCTTTCTTT. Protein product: CASGPPQSREAFF.

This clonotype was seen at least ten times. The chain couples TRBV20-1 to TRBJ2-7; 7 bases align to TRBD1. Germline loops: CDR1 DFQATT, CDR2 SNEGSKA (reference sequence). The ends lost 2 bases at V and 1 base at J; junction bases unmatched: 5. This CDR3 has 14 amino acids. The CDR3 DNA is TGCAGTGCTAGACGGCCAGGGGGATCCTACGAGCAGTACTTC. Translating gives CSARRPGGSYEQYF.

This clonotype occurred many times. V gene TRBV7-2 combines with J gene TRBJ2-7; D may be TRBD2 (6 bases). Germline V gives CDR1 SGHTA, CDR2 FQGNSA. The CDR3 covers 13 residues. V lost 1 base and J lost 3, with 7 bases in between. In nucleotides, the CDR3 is TGTGCCAGCAGCTTAGGGGACTTCTACGAGCAGTACTTC. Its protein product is CASSLGDFYEQYF.

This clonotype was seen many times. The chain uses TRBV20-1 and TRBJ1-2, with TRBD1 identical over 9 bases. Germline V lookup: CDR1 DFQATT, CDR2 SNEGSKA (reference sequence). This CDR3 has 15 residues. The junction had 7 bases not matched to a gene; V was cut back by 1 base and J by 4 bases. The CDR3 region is CSARVLGTGTYGYTF. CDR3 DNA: TGCAGTGCTAGAGTCTTAGGGACAGGGACCTATGGCTACACCTTC.

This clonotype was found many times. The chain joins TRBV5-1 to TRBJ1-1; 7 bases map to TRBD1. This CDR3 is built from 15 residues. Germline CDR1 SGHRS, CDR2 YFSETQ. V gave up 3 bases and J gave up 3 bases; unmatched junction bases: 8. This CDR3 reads CASSSAPGTDTEAFF. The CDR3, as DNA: TGCGCCAGCAGCTCTGCTCCGGGGACAGACACTGAAGCTTTCTTT. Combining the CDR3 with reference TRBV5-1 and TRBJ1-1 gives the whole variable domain KAGVTQTPRYLIKTRGQQVTLSCSPISGHRSVSWYQQTPGQGLQFLFEYFSETQRNKGNFPGRFSGRQFSNSRSEMNVSTLELGDSALYLCASSSAPGTDTEAFFGQGTRLTVV.

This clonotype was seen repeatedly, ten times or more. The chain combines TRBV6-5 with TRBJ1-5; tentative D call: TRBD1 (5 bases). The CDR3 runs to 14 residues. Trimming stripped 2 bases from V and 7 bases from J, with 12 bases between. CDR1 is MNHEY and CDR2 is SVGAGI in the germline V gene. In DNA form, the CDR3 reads TGTGCCAGCAGTTACCGGGGGGGGAGCCAGCCCCAGCATTTT. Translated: CASSYRGGSQPQHF.

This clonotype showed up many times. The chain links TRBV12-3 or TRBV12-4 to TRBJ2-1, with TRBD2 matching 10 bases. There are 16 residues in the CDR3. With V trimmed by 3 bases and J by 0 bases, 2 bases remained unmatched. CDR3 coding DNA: TGTGCCAGCAGTTTTCGGACTAGCGGCTCCTACAATGAGCAGTTCTTC. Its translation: CASSFRTSGSYNEQFF.

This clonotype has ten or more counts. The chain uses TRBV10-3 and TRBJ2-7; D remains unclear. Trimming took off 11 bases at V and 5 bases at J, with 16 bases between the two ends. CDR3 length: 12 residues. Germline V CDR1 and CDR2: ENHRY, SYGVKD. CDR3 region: CALGRPGDEQYF. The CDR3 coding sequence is TGTGCCCTTGGCCGGCCTGGGGACGAGCAGTACTTC.

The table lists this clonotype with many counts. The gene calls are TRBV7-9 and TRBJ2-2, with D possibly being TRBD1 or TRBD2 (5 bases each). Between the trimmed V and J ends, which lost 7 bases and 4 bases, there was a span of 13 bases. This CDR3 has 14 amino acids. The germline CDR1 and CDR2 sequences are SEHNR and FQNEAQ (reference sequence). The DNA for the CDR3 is TGTGCCAGCACGCCCCGGGGCTTCACCGGGGAGCTGTTTTTT. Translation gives CASTPRGFTGELFF.

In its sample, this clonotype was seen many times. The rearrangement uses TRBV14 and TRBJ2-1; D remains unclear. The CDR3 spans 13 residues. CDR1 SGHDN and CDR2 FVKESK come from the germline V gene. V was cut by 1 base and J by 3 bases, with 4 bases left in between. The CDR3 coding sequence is TGTGCCAGCAGCCAAGGATACTACAATGAGCAGTTCTTC. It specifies CASSQGYYNEQFF. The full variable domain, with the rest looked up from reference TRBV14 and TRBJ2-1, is EAGVTQFPSHSVIEKGQTVTLRCDPISGHDNLYWYRRVMGKEIKFLLHFVKESKQDESGMPNNRFLAERTGGTYSTLKVQPAELEDSGVYFCASSQGYYNEQFFGPGTRLTVL.

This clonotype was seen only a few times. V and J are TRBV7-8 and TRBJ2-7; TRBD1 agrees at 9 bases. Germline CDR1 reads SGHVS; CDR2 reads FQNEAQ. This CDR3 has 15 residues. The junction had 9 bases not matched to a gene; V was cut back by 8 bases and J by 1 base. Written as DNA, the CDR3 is TGTGCCAGCTCCCTTGGGACAGGGAAGTCCTACGAGCAGTACTTC. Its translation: CASSLGTGKSYEQYF.